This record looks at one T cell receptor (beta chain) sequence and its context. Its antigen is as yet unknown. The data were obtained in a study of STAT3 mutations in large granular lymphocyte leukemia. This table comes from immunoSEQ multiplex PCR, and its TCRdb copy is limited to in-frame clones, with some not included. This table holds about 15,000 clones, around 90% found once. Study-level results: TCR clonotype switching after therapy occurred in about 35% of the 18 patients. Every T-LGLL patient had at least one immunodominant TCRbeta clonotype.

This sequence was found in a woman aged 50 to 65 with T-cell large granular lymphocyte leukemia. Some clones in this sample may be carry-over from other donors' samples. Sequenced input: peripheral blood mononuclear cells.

Here the CDR3 reads CASSPGTATYEQYF. Here the CDR3 DNA reads TGCGCCAGCAGCCCAGGGACCGCTACCTACGAGCAGTACTTC. The V and J genes are TRBV5-1 and TRBJ2-7; TRBD1 or TRBD2 may be the D gene (5 bases each). Germline loops: CDR1 SGHRS, CDR2 YFSETQ. This CDR3 is 14 amino acids long. Deletions cut 4 bases from V and 2 bases from J, with 13 bases between.